These 14 T cell receptor beta chains were all obtained from the same sample, sequenced in a study of T-cell reconstitution after alpha-beta-depleted transplantation in children. Preparation of the TCRbeta library was carried out with unique molecular identifiers. One entry per CDR3 protein, called by TCRdb with MiXCR from the PCR reads. Of around 700,000 distinct CDR3 sequences in the sample, approximately 14% were seen once. Sample: PBMCs, taken before TCRalphabeta/CD19-depleted stem cell transplant. These receptors were obtained from a girl between 2 and 10 years old with congenital amegakaryocytic thrombocytopenia, due to receive a stem cell transplant.

This clonotype was recorded once. A clone one base away is much larger, so this may be a read error. DNA for the CDR3: TGTGCCATCAGTTTTGATTTGAACTACGAGCAGTACTTC. It is translated as CAISFDLNYEQYF. The rearrangement joins TRBV27 to TRBJ2-7; the D is unclear. The CDR3 is 13 residues long. CDR1 and CDR2 (germline): MNHEY, SMNVEV (reference sequence).

The V call is TRBV12-3 or TRBV12-4, the J call TRBJ1-2; D uncertain. The V end lost 7 bases, the J end lost 5 bases, and 11 bases lay between the germline ends. The CDR3 length is 12 residues. The CDR3 region is CASTFQTYGYTF. CDR3 sequence (DNA): TGTGCCAGCACCTTCCAAACATATGGCTACACCTTC.

This clonotype was counted at least ten times. The chain recombines TRBV28 with TRBJ2-7; 8 nucleotides line up with TRBD2. The CDR3 length is 13 residues. J gave up 12 bases and V 7 bases, and 14 bases lay outside the gene matches. The germline V gene has CDR1 MDHEN and CDR2 SYDVKM. This chain's CDR3 is CASTLGGLAHRYF. CDR3 sequence (DNA): TGTGCCAGCACGTTGGGAGGACTAGCCCACCGGTACTTC.

As for this clonotype: A much larger clone sits a single nucleotide away, making a read error possible. This rearrangement joins TRBV20-1 to TRBJ2-7; perhaps TRBD2 as D (6 bases). The CDR3 length is 14 residues. Germline V lookup: CDR1 DFQATT, CDR2 SNEGSKA (reference sequence). V was shortened by 6 bases and J by 0 bases, with 15 bases between the two germline ends. The CDR3 sequence is CSASPGLSSYEQYF. The CDR3 bases are TGCAGTGCGAGCCCTGGACTAAGCTCCTACGAGCAGTACTTC.

This clonotype was observed at least ten times. The genes are TRBV7-2 and TRBJ2-1, with 8 bases lining up with TRBD2. Unmatched junction bases numbered 3, after V lost 1 base and J lost 4 bases. The CDR3 spans 15 residues. Germline V gene data show CDR1 as SGHTA and CDR2 as FQGNSA. Here the CDR3 reads CASSLEGGGYNEQFF. For the CDR3, the DNA is TGTGCCAGCAGCTTAGAGGGCGGGGGGTACAATGAGCAGTTCTTC.

This clonotype was seen at least ten times. The genes are TRBV7-6 and TRBJ2-1; D gene uncertain. In germline, CDR1 is SGHVS, CDR2 FNYEAQ. Between the trimmed V and J ends, which lost 4 bases and 6 bases, there was a span of 7 bases. This CDR3 is 12 amino acids long. CDR3 sequence reads: CASSYTVNEQFF. DNA of the CDR3: TGTGCCAGCAGCTACACCGTCAATGAGCAGTTCTTC.

In its sample, this clonotype was seen many times. This chain joins TRBV11-2 and TRBJ1-3, with D possibly matching TRBD1 (6 bases). The V gene lost 2 bases and the J gene lost 0 bases, with 14 bases spanning the gap. The CDR3 is 17 amino acids. Germline V gene lookup returns CDR1 SGHAT and CDR2 FQNNGV. CDR3 protein: CASSLRGSGISGNTIYF. CDR3 coding DNA: TGTGCCAGCAGCTTAAGGGGGTCGGGGATCTCTGGAAACACCATATATTTT. Complete variable domain (other parts from reference TRBV11-2 and TRBJ1-3): EAGVAQSPRYKIIEKRQSVAFWCNPISGHATLYWYQQILGQGPKLLIQFQNNGVVDDSQLPKDRFSAERLKGVDSTLKIQPAKLEDSAVYLCASSLRGSGISGNTIYFGEGSWLTVV.

This clonotype was detected ten times or more. This chain joins TRBV6-5 and TRBJ1-1; no reliable D call. V was clipped by 0 bases and J by 1 base, with 9 bases between them. The CDR3 is 15 amino acids. Germline CDR1 reads MNHEY; CDR2 reads SVGAGI. CDR3 nucleotide sequence: TGTGCCAGCAGTTACTCGTTGGGCGAGAACACTGAAGCTTTCTTT. Its translation: CASSYSLGENTEAFF.

This clonotype was seen more than once but under ten times. The chain couples TRBV3-1 to TRBJ2-3, with 10 bases fitting TRBD2. J gave up 6 bases and V 0 bases, and 9 bases lay outside the gene matches. The CDR3 has 17 residues. Germline V gene lookup returns CDR1 LGHDT and CDR2 YNNKEL (reference sequence). Here the CDR3 DNA reads TGTGCCAGCAGCCAAGATAAGTCTAGCGGGAGTATCGATACGCAGTATTTT. Translating it yields CASSQDKSSGSIDTQYF.

This clonotype was counted at least ten times. The V and J genes are TRBV12-3 or TRBV12-4 and TRBJ2-4; 8 bases align to TRBD1. The CDR3 has 15 amino acids. The V gene end was trimmed by 5 bases and the J gene end by 6 bases; junction bases not matched to a gene: 9. Here the CDR3 reads CASSDQDREANIQYF. CDR3 nucleotides: TGTGCCAGCAGTGACCAGGACAGGGAGGCAAACATTCAGTACTTC.

In its sample, this clonotype was seen many times. CDR3 sequence: CASSKEGSGSKETQYF. CDR3 bases: TGTGCCAGCAGCAAAGAAGGTAGCGGGAGTAAAGAGACCCAGTACTTC. The chain employs TRBV21-1 and TRBJ2-5; TRBD2, the D gene given by the table, was not confirmed from the DNA. TRBV21-1 is listed as a pseudogene. This CDR3 spans 16 amino acids.

This clonotype was picked up many times. The rearrangement links TRBV12-3 or TRBV12-4 to TRBJ2-5; D is uncertain. V gave up 6 bases and J gave up 5 bases, with 13 bases separating them. The CDR3 is made up of 13 amino acids. CDR3: CASSESLVETQYF. CDR3 nucleotides: TGTGCCAGCAGCGAATCCCTTGTGGAGACCCAGTACTTC.

This clonotype has at least ten counts. The chain recombines TRBV6-1 with TRBJ2-7; no definite D call. This CDR3 spans 12 amino acids. The germline CDR1 and CDR2 sequences are MNHNS and SASEGT. V shed 7 bases and J shed 3 bases, with 10 bases lying between them. CDR3 sequence: CASNQVSYEQYF. The CDR3 DNA is TGTGCCAGCAATCAGGTTAGCTACGAGCAGTACTTC.

The chain couples TRBV5-4 to TRBJ2-7, with 9 bases matching TRBD2. This CDR3 has 14 residues. V lost 3 bases to trimming and J lost 5 bases; unmatched junction nucleotides: 6. CDR1 and CDR2 from the germline V gene are SGHNT and YYREEE (reference sequence). CDR3 loop: CASSSRASGDEQYF. The CDR3 region has the DNA TGTGCCAGCAGCTCGAGGGCTAGCGGGGACGAGCAGTACTTC.